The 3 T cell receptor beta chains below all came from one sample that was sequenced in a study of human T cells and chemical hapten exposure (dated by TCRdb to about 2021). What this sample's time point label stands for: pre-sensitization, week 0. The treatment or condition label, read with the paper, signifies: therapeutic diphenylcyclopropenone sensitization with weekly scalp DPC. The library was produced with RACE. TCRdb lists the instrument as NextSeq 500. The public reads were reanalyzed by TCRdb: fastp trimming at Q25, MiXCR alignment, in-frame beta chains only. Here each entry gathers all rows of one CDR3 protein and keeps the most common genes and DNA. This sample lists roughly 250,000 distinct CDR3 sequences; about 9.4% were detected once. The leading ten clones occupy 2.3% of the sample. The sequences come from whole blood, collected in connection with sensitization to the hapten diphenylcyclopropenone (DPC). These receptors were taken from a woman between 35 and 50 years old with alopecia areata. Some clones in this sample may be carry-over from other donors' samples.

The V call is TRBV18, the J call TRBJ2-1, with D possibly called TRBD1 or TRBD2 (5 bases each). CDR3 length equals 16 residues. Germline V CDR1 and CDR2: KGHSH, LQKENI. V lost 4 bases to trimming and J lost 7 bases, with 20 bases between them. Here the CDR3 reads CASSRPPGRPINEQFF. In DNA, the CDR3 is TGTGCCAGCTCACGGCCCCCGGGACGGCCTATAAATGAGCAGTTCTTC.

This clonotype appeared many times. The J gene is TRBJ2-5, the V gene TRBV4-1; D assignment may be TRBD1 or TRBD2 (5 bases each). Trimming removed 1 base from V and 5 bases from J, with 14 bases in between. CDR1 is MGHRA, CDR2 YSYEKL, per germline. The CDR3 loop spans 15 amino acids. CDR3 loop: CASSQVRGRAETQYF. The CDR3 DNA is TGCGCCAGCAGCCAAGTCCGGGGCAGGGCGGAGACCCAGTACTTC.

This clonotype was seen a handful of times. The CDR3 loop reads CSARDSSTSQPQHF. CDR3 nucleotides: TGCAGTGCTAGAGATTCAAGCACAAGCCAGCCCCAGCATTTT. The chain uses TRBV20-1 and TRBJ1-5; D unclear. This CDR3 spans 14 amino acids. Germline CDR1 is DFQATT and CDR2 is SNEGSKA (reference sequence). V gave up 0 bases and J gave up 7 bases, with 13 bases separating them.